The source of this TCR beta chain is a study of T-cell memory formation after mild COVID-19. Study-wide findings and caveats: The main location of contracting CD4+ clones was CM and EM, and that of contracting CD8+ clones was EMRA. Contracting clones from day 15 to 85 showed balanced CD4/CD8; later expanders favored CD4+.

Trimming cost V 0 bases and J 2 bases, with 15 bases left between them. CDR3 length: 16 residues. Germline V gene data show CDR1 as SGHDT and CDR2 as YYEEEE. This clonotype has only a few counts. Its antigen is as yet unknown. TCRdb processed the 5' RACE reads anew with MiXCR; each CDR3 protein has one entry. The sample includes about 260,000 distinct CDR3 sequences, around 8% of them seen just once. Sequencing input: PBMCs or a T cell subset sorted from them (not recorded which). The genes are TRBV5-6 and TRBJ2-7; TRBD1 might be the D (5 bases). This clonotype was obtained from a man younger than 30 who had mild COVID-19 (a few samples of this study predate the infection). Cell type and time point are not known. The CDR3 DNA sequence: TGTGCCAGCAGCTTGGGTCAGGGCCTCGCTACCTACGAGCAGTACGTC. Translating gives CASSLGQGLATYEQYV.